This TCR beta chain comes out of a study of blood T cell repertoires in COVID-19. This table comes from immunoSEQ multiplex PCR, and its TCRdb copy is limited to in-frame clones, with some not included. The data contain approximately 80,000 clones, approximately 85% of them seen just once; the ten biggest clones take up roughly 3.2%. CDR1 is SGHVS and CDR2 is FQNEAQ in the germline V gene. V was clipped by 0 bases and J by 2 bases, with 5 bases between them. CDR3 length: 14 residues. This rearrangement joins TRBV7-8 to TRBJ2-1, with D unresolved. The receptor's source is an elderly woman with COVID-19, enrolled during active disease. Sample: peripheral blood. CDR3 region: CASSLAVPYNEQFF. CDR3 nucleotide sequence: TGTGCCAGCAGCTTAGCCGTCCCCTACAATGAGCAGTTCTTC.